Shown below are 3 T cell receptor beta chains from a single sample sequenced in a study of cytomegalovirus exposure and HLA in healthy donors. With 60 Vbeta and 13 Jbeta primers, the PCR was carried out. Sequencing used immunoSEQ multiplex PCR; TCRdb keeps in-frame clones, though not all of them. The data show around 63,000 clones, with around 78% seen just once and approximately 9.9% held by the top ten. The sample taken for sequencing was PBMCs. The source is a middle-aged man in good health and CMV-seronegative.

This chain links TRBV6-4 with TRBJ2-1; D may be TRBD1 (6 bases). CDR1 and CDR2 (germline): MRHNA, SNTAGT. The germline V and J ends were trimmed by 2 bases and 5 bases, with 7 bases remaining between them. This CDR3 is built from 13 residues. The CDR3 DNA follows: TGTGCCAGCAGTGACACAGGGAACAATGAGCAGTTCTTC. Its protein product is CASSDTGNNEQFF.

The rearrangement links TRBV2 to TRBJ1-5; 7 positions match TRBD1. CDR1 SNHLY and CDR2 FYNNEI come from the germline V gene. This CDR3 comprises 17 residues. V lost 2 bases to trimming and J lost 7 bases; unmatched junction nucleotides: 14. The CDR3 sequence is CASSEFQGTALGQPQHF. The CDR3 nucleotides read TGTGCCAGCAGTGAATTCCAGGGGACAGCCCTCGGGCAGCCCCAGCATTTT.

CDR3 protein: CASSQGARSEKLFF. CDR3 bases: TGCGCCAGCAGCCAAGGTGCAAGGAGTGAAAAACTGTTTTTT. V is TRBV4-1 and J is TRBJ1-4; D gene uncertain. The CDR3 contains 14 residues. The germline V gene encodes CDR1 MGHRA and CDR2 YSYEKL. Trimming removed 1 base from V and 7 bases from J, with 10 bases in between.